One sample yielded the 27 T cell receptor beta chains listed below, sequenced in a study of technical replicates of blood from several donors. The assay was immunoSEQ multiplex PCR, and TCRdb's table has in-frame clones only and misses some. The table has around 50,000 clones, approximately 95% seen once; the top ten hold 0.39%. The material sequenced was T cells isolated from PBMCs. The receptors were gathered from a human donor in good health.

This clone showed up just once. This chain uses TRBV6-1 with TRBJ2-1; 7 bases are shared with TRBD2. Germline trimming cut 1 base from V and 1 base from J; bases unmatched to any gene: 4. The germline gives CDR1 MNHNS, CDR2 SASEGT. There are 16 residues in the CDR3. The CDR3 DNA sequence: TGTGCCAGCAGTGAAGTTACCGGGAGGTCCTACAATGAGCAGTTCTTC. Residues: CASSEVTGRSYNEQFF.

The rearrangement joins TRBV9 to TRBJ1-1; TRBD1 aligns across 10 bases. Germline V gene data show CDR1 as SGDLS and CDR2 as YYNGEE. This CDR3 has 13 amino acids. V was pared by 4 bases and J by 11 bases, with 8 bases of the junction left unmatched. CDR3 protein: CASSRTGDRGAFF. CDR3 coding DNA: TGTGCCAGCAGCCGAACCGGGGACAGGGGTGCTTTCTTT.

The rearrangement joins TRBV5-6 to TRBJ2-6, with TRBD2 matching 7 bases. Germline CDR1 is SGHDT and CDR2 is YYEEEE. This CDR3 region has 18 residues. J was trimmed by 1 base and V by 4 bases; bases with no gene match: 11. CDR3 residues: CASSRTGGLLSGANVLTF. The CDR3 DNA sequence: TGTGCCAGCAGCCGGACCGGGGGGTTGCTTTCTGGGGCCAACGTCCTGACTTTC.

The CDR3 DNA follows: TGTGCCAGCAGTTTTCGGAGAAGCACAGATACGCAGTATTTT. Translating it yields CASSFRRSTDTQYF. The chain employs TRBV27 and TRBJ2-3; D gene uncertain. The CDR3 extends over 14 amino acids. Trimming stripped 3 bases from V and 0 bases from J, with 7 bases between. The germline gives CDR1 MNHEY, CDR2 SMNVEV (reference sequence).

The chain employs TRBV19 and TRBJ2-5; TRBD2 agrees at 10 bases. With 3 bases clipped from V and 10 bases from J, the junction kept 11 bases outside the gene matches. Germline loops: CDR1 LNHDA, CDR2 SQIVND (reference sequence). CDR3 length: 15 amino acids. DNA for the CDR3: TGTGCCAGTAGTATTCAGGCTAGCGGGAGTCCGATCCAGTACTTC. Translated: CASSIQASGSPIQYF.

V gene TRBV5-6 combines with J gene TRBJ1-1, with D possibly TRBD1 on 5 matching bases. In germline, CDR1 is SGHDT, CDR2 YYEEEE. The ends were cut back, 5 bases at V and 11 bases at J, with 16 bases in the middle. The CDR3 extends over 12 amino acids. DNA of the CDR3: TGTGCCAGCAGTTCACCCACAGGTGAGGCTTTCTTT. This gives the protein CASSSPTGEAFF.

The chain has TRBV10-3 and TRBJ1-3; D gene uncertain. CDR1 is ENHRY and CDR2 is SYGVKD in the germline V gene. The CDR3 extends over 15 amino acids. Trimming shortened V by 3 bases and J by 1 base, and 10 bases separated the two germline ends. The CDR3 nucleotides are TGTGCCATCAGTGAAGACCCGGGTTCTGGAAACACCATATATTTT. Translated: CAISEDPGSGNTIYF.

This chain uses TRBV27 with TRBJ2-3, with 13 bases that match TRBD2. CDR3 size: 15 residues. Germline CDR1 and CDR2: MNHEY and SMNVEV (reference sequence). V dropped 3 bases and J dropped 6; count of bases not matched to a gene: 3. In DNA, the CDR3 is TGTGCCAGCAGTTTCGGGACTAGCGGGACCGATACGCAGTATTTT. This encodes CASSFGTSGTDTQYF.

The rearrangement uses TRBV14 and TRBJ2-7, with TRBD2 identical over 12 bases. The V and J ends lost 4 bases and 6 bases, in that order; junction bases with no gene match: 7. Germline V gives CDR1 SGHDN, CDR2 FVKESK. The CDR3 spans 15 residues. As DNA, the CDR3 is TGTGCCAGCAGCCCACGACTAGCGGGAGCCTCCGAGCAGTACTTC. Translating gives CASSPRLAGASEQYF.

The chain has TRBV11-3 and TRBJ2-1; unclear D gene. The CDR3 consists of 16 residues. V was cut by 5 bases and J by 0 bases, with 14 bases left in between. CDR1 is SGHNT and CDR2 is YENEEA in the germline V gene. The CDR3 protein is CASSPWVWSSYNEQFF. The CDR3 DNA reads TGTGCCAGCAGCCCTTGGGTGTGGAGCTCCTACAATGAGCAGTTCTTC.

The CDR3 sequence is CASGTGNTEAFF. The CDR3 region has the DNA TGTGCCAGCGGTACAGGGAACACTGAAGCTTTCTTT. This chain links TRBV9 with TRBJ1-1, with D perhaps matching TRBD1 (5 bases). Looked up from germline, CDR1 is SGDLS and CDR2 is YYNGEE. The CDR3 is 12 amino acids. Trimming stripped 7 bases from V and 1 base from J, with 8 bases between.

V is TRBV10-3 and J is TRBJ1-5, with TRBD1 matching 7 bases. From germline, CDR1 is ENHRY and CDR2 SYGVKD. The CDR3 contains 13 residues. V lost 5 bases and J lost 4; bases outside the gene matches: 2. CDR3 sequence reads: CAISLQGNQPQHF. In nucleotides, the CDR3 is TGTGCCATCAGTCTACAGGGGAATCAGCCCCAGCATTTT.

The chain has TRBV16 and TRBJ1-2, with D hard to call. The CDR3 consists of 15 residues. Per germline, CDR1 KGHSY and CDR2 FQNENV. Deletions cut 4 bases from V and 3 bases from J, with 15 bases between. The CDR3 DNA follows: TGTGCCAGCAGCCTCCGGGGAGGGTCCGACTATGGCTACACCTTC. This gives the protein CASSLRGGSDYGYTF. Full variable domain (missing parts from reference TRBV16 and TRBJ1-2): GEEVAQTPKHLVRGEGQKAKLYCAPIKGHSYVFWYQQVLKNEFKFLISFQNENVFDETGMPKERFSAKCLPNSPCSLEIQATKLEDSAVYFCASSLRGGSDYGYTFGSGTRLTVV.

The genes are TRBV4-1 and TRBJ2-7; 7 bases are a match to TRBD2. J lost 3 bases, V lost 1 base, and 6 bases had no gene match. CDR3 length: 15 amino acids. CDR1 and CDR2 from the germline V gene are MGHRA and YSYEKL. CDR3 sequence reads: CASSQGSSGLYEQYF. The CDR3 DNA reads as TGCGCCAGCAGCCAAGGGTCTAGCGGTCTCTACGAGCAGTACTTC.

The chain combines TRBV5-1 with TRBJ1-3; perhaps TRBD1 as D (5 bases). The CDR3 is made up of 13 amino acids. Trimming took 1 base from V and 10 from J, leaving 12 bases between them. Germline values: CDR1 SGHRS, CDR2 YFSETQ. CDR3 protein: CASSLSLAGTIYF. The CDR3, as DNA: TGCGCCAGCAGCTTGTCATTGGCAGGGACCATATATTTT.

The gene calls are TRBV28 and TRBJ1-1, with 8 bases lining up with TRBD1. CDR1 is MDHEN and CDR2 is SYDVKM in the germline V gene. CDR3 length equals 16 residues. The V gene end was trimmed by 6 bases and the J gene end by 0 bases; junction bases not matched to a gene: 9. CDR3 loop: CASSPRTGRMNTEAFF. Here the CDR3 DNA reads TGTGCCAGCAGCCCTAGGACAGGGAGGATGAACACTGAAGCTTTCTTT.

The gene calls are TRBV19 and TRBJ1-3; D is unresolved. V lost 2 bases to trimming and J lost 0 bases, with 8 bases between them. The germline V gene has CDR1 LNHDA and CDR2 SQIVND (reference sequence). The CDR3 covers 15 residues. Written as DNA, the CDR3 is TGTGCCAGTAGTATACGGAGATACTCTGGAAACACCATATATTTT. Amino acids: CASSIRRYSGNTIYF.

The sample holds one count of this clone. The chain carries TRBV27 and TRBJ2-7; 10 positions match TRBD2. The junction had 4 bases not matched to a gene; V was cut back by 5 bases and J by 3 bases. This CDR3 has 14 residues. Germline CDR1 is MNHEY and CDR2 is SMNVEV (reference sequence). The CDR3 DNA is TGTGCCAGCAGTCAAGGACTAGCGGTCTACGAGCAGTACTTC. Protein product: CASSQGLAVYEQYF.

In DNA form, the CDR3 reads TGTGCCAGCAGCTACACTCTGGGGACAGAAGCTTTCTTT. It is translated as CASSYTLGTEAFF. V is TRBV11-3 and J is TRBJ1-1; perhaps TRBD1 as D (6 bases). The CDR3 is 13 amino acids. V was trimmed by 4 bases and J by 8 bases, leaving 14 bases between them. Germline CDR1 SGHNT, CDR2 YENEEA.

The V gene is TRBV9, the J gene TRBJ1-1; D possibly corresponds to TRBD1 (5 bases). CDR3 size: 17 residues. CDR1 is SGDLS and CDR2 is YYNGEE in the germline V gene. Trimming took 4 bases from V and 0 from J, leaving 19 bases between them. This CDR3 is CASSSGHMPVMNTEAFF. CDR3 in DNA: TGTGCCAGCAGCTCCGGACACATGCCCGTCATGAACACTGAAGCTTTCTTT.

The chain employs TRBV5-6 and TRBJ1-2, with D perhaps TRBD1 (5 bases). V was cut by 2 bases and J by 7 bases, with 24 bases left in between. The CDR3 is 17 amino acids. Germline V CDR1 and CDR2: SGHDT, YYEEEE. The CDR3 reads CASSFAWRGRKRTGYTF. The DNA of the CDR3 is TGTGCCAGCAGCTTCGCATGGCGGGGGAGAAAGCGGACTGGCTACACCTTC.

CDR3: CASSLMEGAGYTF. The CDR3, as DNA: TGTGCCAGCAGCTTAATGGAGGGGGCCGGCTACACCTTC. The chain uses TRBV7-3 and TRBJ1-2, with 7 bases aligning to TRBD1. Trimming at V came to 1 base and at J to 8 bases, leaving 4 bases not matched to a gene. Germline V lookup: CDR1 SGHTA, CDR2 FQGTGA. This CDR3 has 13 residues.

The gene calls are TRBV14 and TRBJ1-3, with unresolved D. The CDR3 totals 14 residues. CDR1 and CDR2 (germline): SGHDN, FVKESK. V was cut by 3 bases and J by 0 bases, with 6 bases left in between. CDR3 in amino acids: CASSQALSGNTIYF. CDR3 bases: TGTGCCAGCAGCCAGGCCCTCTCTGGAAACACCATATATTTT.

J is TRBJ2-2 and V is TRBV4-3; 14 positions agree with TRBD2. Germline CDR1 and CDR2: LGHNA and YSLEER. The CDR3 spans 18 residues. The V segment lost 4 bases and the J segment 7 bases; nucleotides outside the gene matches: 11. The CDR3 nucleotides are TGCGCCAGCAGCCTATTGGGACTAGCGGGGGAGAAGGGCGGGGAGCTGTTTTTT. As protein: CASSLLGLAGEKGGELFF.

This chain joins TRBV13 and TRBJ2-7, with unresolved D. The length of the CDR3 is 14 residues. Germline CDR1 PRHDT, CDR2 FYEKMQ (reference sequence). The V end lost 8 bases, the J end lost 5 bases, and 19 bases lay between the germline ends. The CDR3 DNA follows: TGTGCCAGCTCAGATAACAGTGCCCTCAACGAGCAGTACTTC. It specifies CASSDNSALNEQYF.

This chain connects TRBV5-1 to TRBJ2-5; a possible D gene is TRBD2 (5 bases). The germline CDR1 and CDR2 sequences are SGHRS and YFSETQ. V was trimmed by 0 bases and J by 4 bases, leaving 10 bases between them. This CDR3 spans 14 amino acids. This chain's CDR3 is CASSLEGGTETQYF. The CDR3 DNA reads TGCGCCAGCAGCTTGGAAGGAGGTACAGAGACCCAGTACTTC.

This CDR3 reads CAISESPLGGSSYEQYF. CDR3 coding DNA: TGTGCCATCAGTGAGTCGCCCCTGGGCGGGAGCTCCTACGAGCAGTACTTC. The genes are TRBV10-3 and TRBJ2-7, with 7 bases that match TRBD2. V lost 0 bases, J lost 0 bases, and 8 bases stayed unmatched. Germline loops: CDR1 ENHRY, CDR2 SYGVKD. This CDR3 region has 17 residues.